The clone carrying this T cell receptor (beta chain) came up many times. Its antigen is still unknown. RNA transcripts provided the source from which TCR beta CDR3 regions were amplified. The HTBI primer set served for first-round RT-PCR of the TCR CDR3. TCRdb fed the multiplex PCR reads into MiXCR, producing one record per CDR3 protein. The table lists about 520,000 distinct CDR3 sequences, roughly 25% of them singletons, with 10% to 12% in the top ten. The data were obtained in a study of T cells in Graves' hyperthyroidism and ophthalmopathy. Points from the study as a whole: In the analysis, a 13 V-J model separated ophthalmopathy from stable hyperthyroidism.

Orbital computed tomography and thyroid ultrasound, together with serum TRAb and thyroxine and clinical symptoms, were used for diagnoses. V shed 10 bases and J shed 7 bases, with 22 bases lying between them. Germline CDR1 reads MNHEY; CDR2 reads SMNVEV (reference sequence). The CDR3 contains 14 residues. The clonotype originates from a woman in her 30s with Graves' ophthalmopathy. Sequencing was done on a sample of blood. The chain is built from TRBV27 and TRBJ1-1; D possibly corresponds to TRBD1 (6 bases). CDR3 in amino acids: CATASWTVSFEAFF. CDR3 bases: TGTGCCACCGCATCCTGGACAGTCTCGTTTGAAGCTTTCTTT.